The rows below give T cell receptor beta chains drawn from one sample of a study of blood T cell repertoires in COVID-19. Sequencing was performed with immunoSEQ multiplex PCR; in TCRdb, only in-frame clones are kept and a portion is missing. The sample shows some 150,000 clones, approximately 85% of them seen only once. The sample taken for sequencing was peripheral blood. The source is a man aged 60 to 69 who had recovered from COVID-19. CDR3s include the opening cysteine and the closing phenylalanine or tryptophan. Fields, in order: J gene, clone size, D gene, V gene, CDR3 protein, CDR3 DNA. A D gene is named only where the DNA matches it firmly. Size tells how often a clone was seen (once, few, many) or the class of an expanded clone, and some rows leave it out.

>TRBJ1-5|-|-|TRBV18
CASSSNQGNQPQHF
TGTGCCAGCTCATCTAACCAGGGGAATCAGCCCCAGCATTTT
>TRBJ2-1|-|-|TRBV3-1/TRBV3-2
CASSQEKRGNEQFF
TGTGCCAGCAGCCAAGAGAAGCGAGGGAATGAGCAGTTCTTC
>TRBJ1-1|-|TRBD1|TRBV19
CASSIVLQGSTEAFF
TGTGCCAGTAGTATCGTATTACAGGGGAGCACTGAAGCTTTCTTT
>TRBJ2-1|-|-|TRBV5-5
CASSVLTYNEQFF
TGTGCCAGCAGCGTCCTAACCTACAATGAGCAGTTCTTC
>TRBJ2-7|-|TRBD1|TRBV19
CASSIASRGSYEQYF
TGTGCCAGTAGTATAGCAAGCAGGGGGTCCTACGAGCAGTACTTC
>TRBJ1-1|once|-|TRBV24-1
CATSDAGLTEAFF
TGTGCCACCAGTGATGCGGGTTTGACTGAAGCTTTCTTT
>TRBJ1-2|-|TRBD1|TRBV2
CASRWTGYGYTF
TGTGCCAGCAGATGGACAGGCTATGGCTACACCTTC
>TRBJ2-7|-|TRBD1|TRBV6-5
CASSYSATGNSYEQYF
TGTGCCAGCAGTTACTCCGCGACAGGGAACTCCTACGAGCAGTACTTC
>TRBJ1-2|medium-sized|-|TRBV29-1
CSVYVGGYYGYTF
TGCAGCGTTTACGTCGGCGGTTACTATGGCTACACCTTC
>TRBJ2-1|-|TRBD1|TRBV6-1
CASSQGTGRGNEQFF
TGTGCCAGCAGCCAAGGGACAGGGAGGGGCAATGAGCAGTTCTTC
>TRBJ2-6|-|-|TRBV6-2/TRBV6-3
CASSYVRDKGPSGANVLTF
TGTGCCAGCAGTTACGTTCGGGACAAGGGCCCCTCTGGGGCCAACGTCCTGACTTTC
>TRBJ2-4|-|-|TRBV9
CASSPRGDSKNIQYF
TGTGCCAGCAGCCCCCGGGGTGACTCCAAAAACATTCAGTACTTC
>TRBJ1-2|-|-|TRBV25-1
CASSAQGSRYGYTF
TGTGCCAGCAGTGCACAGGGTTCGAGGTATGGCTACACCTTC
>TRBJ1-1|-|-|TRBV9
CASSATSATEAFF
TGTGCCAGCAGCGCCACTAGTGCGACTGAAGCTTTCTTT
>TRBJ2-3|-|-|TRBV24-1
CATSDFPGDTQYF
TGTGCCACCAGTGATTTCCCGGGAGATACGCAGTATTTT
>TRBJ1-6|-|TRBD1|TRBV11-3
CASSKPGQGPSSYNSPLHF
TGTGCCAGCAGCAAACCGGGACAGGGCCCCAGCTCCTATAATTCACCCCTCCACTTT
>TRBJ2-2|-|-|TRBV5-4
CASSPAIGGVSTALFF
TGTGCCAGCAGCCCGGCCATAGGGGGGGTCTCCACGGCGCTGTTTTTT
>TRBJ1-3|-|-|TRBV19
CASSTPGLSSGNTIYF
TGTGCCAGTAGTACCCCAGGGCTATCCTCTGGAAACACCATATATTTT
>TRBJ2-1|-|-|TRBV7-2
CASRRGIYNEQFF
TGTGCCAGCAGACGGGGGATTTACAATGAGCAGTTCTTC
>TRBJ2-7|many|TRBD1|TRBV7-9
CASSFKPSPTGSDYEQYF
TGTGCCAGCAGCTTCAAACCCTCTCCGACAGGGTCGGACTACGAGCAGTACTTC
>TRBJ1-1|few|-|TRBV6-4
CASSFGQNTEAFF
TGTGCCAGCAGTTTTGGACAGAACACTGAAGCTTTCTTT
>TRBJ2-5|once|TRBD1|TRBV4-3
CASSQDWAGGLETQYF
TGCGCCAGCAGCCAAGATTGGGCAGGGGGCTTGGAGACCCAGTACTTC
>TRBJ2-7|-|-|TRBV5-5
CASSLYGGPEQYF
TGTGCCAGCAGCTTGTACGGGGGTCCCGAGCAGTACTTC
>TRBJ1-1|-|TRBD1|TRBV7-3
CASSLDRDGEAFF
TGTGCCAGCAGCTTGGACAGGGACGGTGAAGCTTTCTTT
>TRBJ1-6|once|-|TRBV19
CASNPGYQLGSYNSPLHF
TGTGCCAGTAACCCGGGATACCAATTGGGTTCCTATAATTCACCCCTCCACTTT
>TRBJ2-3|-|TRBD2|TRBV7-7
CASSQSGGGTDTQYF
TGTGCTAGCAGCCAAAGCGGGGGGGGCACAGATACGCAGTATTTT
>TRBJ2-5|-|-|TRBV11-3
CASSASEGETQYF
TGTGCCAGCAGCGCCTCGGAGGGGGAGACCCAGTACTTC
>TRBJ2-1|-|TRBD1|TRBV19
CASSIDRGHDNEQFF
TGTGCCAGTAGTATAGACAGGGGGCACGACAATGAGCAGTTCTTC
>TRBJ1-1|-|-|TRBV19
CASSIYRANTEAFF
TGTGCCAGTAGTATTTACAGGGCTAACACTGAAGCTTTCTTT
>TRBJ1-4|once|TRBD1|TRBV9
CASSVSGTGGGNEKLFF
TGTGCCAGCAGCGTATCCGGGACAGGGGGAGGTAATGAAAAACTGTTTTTT
>TRBJ1-2|few|-|TRBV2
CASRPTGSHGYTF
TGTGCCAGCCGCCCTACAGGGAGTCATGGCTACACCTTC
>TRBJ2-3|-|-|TRBV27
CASSDRTIRGTDTQYF
TGTGCCAGCAGTGACCGGACTATAAGGGGCACAGATACGCAGTATTTT
>TRBJ2-1|-|-|TRBV25-1
CASSVGRGFYNEQFF
TGTGCCAGCAGTGTGGGGAGGGGGTTTTACAATGAGCAGTTCTTC
>TRBJ2-3|-|TRBD2|TRBV30
CAWSVGRASGERDTQYF
TGTGCCTGGAGTGTAGGAAGGGCTAGCGGGGAGAGAGATACGCAGTATTTT
>TRBJ2-1|-|-|TRBV4-1
CASSQLNSLYNEQFF
TGCGCCAGCAGCCAATTAAACTCCCTTTACAATGAGCAGTTCTTC
>TRBJ2-3|-|-|TRBV5-1
CASSLGTPGDTQYF
TGCGCCAGCAGCTTGGGGACTCCTGGGGATACGCAGTATTTT
>TRBJ2-1|-|TRBD1|TRBV19
CASAGTGGVNEQFF
TGTGCCAGCGCCGGGACAGGGGGTGTAAATGAGCAGTTCTTC
>TRBJ2-7|-|TRBD2|TRBV12-3/TRBV12-4
CASNSGRAYEQYF
TGTGCCAGCAACAGCGGGAGAGCCTACGAGCAGTACTTC
>TRBJ1-1|-|-|TRBV6-2/TRBV6-3
CASSRLSGTEAFF
TGTGCCAGCAGTCGACTGTCGGGGACTGAAGCTTTCTTT
>TRBJ1-2|-|-|TRBV6-6
CASTGHHFDGYTF
TGTGCCAGCACGGGACACCACTTTGATGGCTACACCTTC
>TRBJ1-4|-|-|TRBV5-1
CASRAGTTNEKLFF
TGCGCCAGCAGGGCAGGGACAACTAATGAAAAACTGTTTTTT
>TRBJ1-2|-|TRBD1|TRBV27
CASSRTGFGGYGYTF
TGTGCCAGCAGTCGGACAGGTTTCGGGGGCTATGGCTACACCTTC
>TRBJ1-6|-|TRBD1|TRBV6-5
CASSYGTGEGSPLHF
TGTGCCAGCAGTTACGGGACAGGGGAAGGATCACCCCTCCACTTT
>TRBJ1-1|-|-|TRBV30
CAWEWRENTEAFF
TGTGCCTGGGAATGGAGGGAGAACACTGAAGCTTTCTTT
>TRBJ2-1|-|-|TRBV9
CASSVTSSYNEQFF
TGTGCCAGCAGCGTAACTTCCTCCTACAATGAGCAGTTCTTC
>TRBJ2-7|-|TRBD2|TRBV3-1/TRBV3-2
CASSQAPYERETGSSSYEQYF
TGTGCCAGCAGCCAAGCCCCTTACGAGCGGGAGACAGGTTCTAGCTCCTACGAGCAGTACTTC
>TRBJ2-2|-|TRBD1|TRBV7-6
CASSAGTANTGELFF
TGTGCCAGCAGCGCCGGGACAGCGAACACCGGGGAGCTGTTTTTT
>TRBJ1-5|-|-|TRBV3-1/TRBV3-2
CASSPLTGSNQPQHF
TGTGCCAGCAGCCCGTTAACAGGGAGCAATCAGCCCCAGCATTTT
>TRBJ2-1|-|TRBD2|TRBV9
CASSVVWGGDEQFF
TGTGCCAGCAGCGTAGTATGGGGGGGAGATGAGCAGTTCTTC